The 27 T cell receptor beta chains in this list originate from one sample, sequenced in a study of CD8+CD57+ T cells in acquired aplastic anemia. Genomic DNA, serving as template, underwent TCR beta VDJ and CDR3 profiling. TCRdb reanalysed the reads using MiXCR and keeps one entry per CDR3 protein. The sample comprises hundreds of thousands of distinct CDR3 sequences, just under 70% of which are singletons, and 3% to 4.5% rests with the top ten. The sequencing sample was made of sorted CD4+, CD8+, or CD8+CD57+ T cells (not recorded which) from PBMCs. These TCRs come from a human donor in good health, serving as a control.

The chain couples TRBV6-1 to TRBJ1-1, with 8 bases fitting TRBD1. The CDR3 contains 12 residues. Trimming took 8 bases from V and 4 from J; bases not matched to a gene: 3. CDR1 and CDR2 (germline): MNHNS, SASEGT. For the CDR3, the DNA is TGTGCCAGCGGGGACAGGACCACTGAAGCTTTCTTT. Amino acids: CASGDRTTEAFF.

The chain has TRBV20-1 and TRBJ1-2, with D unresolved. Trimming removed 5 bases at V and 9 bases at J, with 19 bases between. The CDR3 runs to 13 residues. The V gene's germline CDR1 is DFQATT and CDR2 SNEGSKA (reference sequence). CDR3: CSAPSPAEPSYTF. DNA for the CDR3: TGCAGTGCTCCATCACCAGCGGAACCTAGCTACACCTTC.

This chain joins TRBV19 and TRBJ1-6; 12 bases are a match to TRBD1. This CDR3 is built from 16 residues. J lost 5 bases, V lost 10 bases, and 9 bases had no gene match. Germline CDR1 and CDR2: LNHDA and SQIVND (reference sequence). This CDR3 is CATRWGTGGDNSPLHF. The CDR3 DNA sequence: TGTGCCACTCGTTGGGGGACAGGGGGCGATAATTCACCCCTCCACTTT.

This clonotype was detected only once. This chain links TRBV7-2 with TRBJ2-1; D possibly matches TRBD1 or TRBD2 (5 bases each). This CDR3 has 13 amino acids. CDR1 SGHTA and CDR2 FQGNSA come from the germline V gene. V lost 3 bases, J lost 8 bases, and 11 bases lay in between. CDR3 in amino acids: CASSFGTFDEQFF. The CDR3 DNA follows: TGTGCCAGCAGCTTCGGGACGTTCGATGAGCAGTTCTTC.

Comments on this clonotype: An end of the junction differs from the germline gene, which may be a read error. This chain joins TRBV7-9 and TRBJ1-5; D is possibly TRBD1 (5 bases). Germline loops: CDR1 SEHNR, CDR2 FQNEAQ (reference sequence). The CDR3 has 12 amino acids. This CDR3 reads CASSQGQGEEPF. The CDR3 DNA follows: TGCGCCAGCAGCCAAGGGCAGGGCGAAGAGCCTTTT.

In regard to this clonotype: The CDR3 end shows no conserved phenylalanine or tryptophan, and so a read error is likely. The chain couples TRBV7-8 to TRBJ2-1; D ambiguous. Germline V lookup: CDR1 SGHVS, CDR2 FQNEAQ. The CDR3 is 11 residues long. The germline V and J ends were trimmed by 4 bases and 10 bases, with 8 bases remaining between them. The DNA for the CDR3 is TGTGCCAGCAGCTACAGTCGAGAGCAGTTCTCC. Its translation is CASSYSREQFS.

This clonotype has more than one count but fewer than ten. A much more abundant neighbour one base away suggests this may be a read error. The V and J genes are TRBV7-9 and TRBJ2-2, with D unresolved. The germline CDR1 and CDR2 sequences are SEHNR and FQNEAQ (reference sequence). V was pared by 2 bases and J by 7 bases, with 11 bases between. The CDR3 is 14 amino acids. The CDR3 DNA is TGTGCCAGCAGCTTAAATGCCGCGCTCGGGGAGCTGTTTTTT. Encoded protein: CASSLNAALGELFF. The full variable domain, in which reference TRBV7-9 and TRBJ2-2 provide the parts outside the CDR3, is DTGVSQNPRHKITKRGQNVTFRCDPISEHNRLYWYRQTLGQGPEFLTYFQNEAQLEKSRLLSDRFSAERPKGSFSTLEIQRTEQGDSAMYLCASSLNAALGELFFGEGSRLTVL.

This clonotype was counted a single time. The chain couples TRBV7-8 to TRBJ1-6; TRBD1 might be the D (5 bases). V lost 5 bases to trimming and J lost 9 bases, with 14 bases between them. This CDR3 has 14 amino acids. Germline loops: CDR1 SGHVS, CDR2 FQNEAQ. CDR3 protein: CASSPADMGSPLHF. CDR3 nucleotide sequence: TGTGCCAGCAGCCCGGCGGACATGGGTTCACCCCTCCACTTT.

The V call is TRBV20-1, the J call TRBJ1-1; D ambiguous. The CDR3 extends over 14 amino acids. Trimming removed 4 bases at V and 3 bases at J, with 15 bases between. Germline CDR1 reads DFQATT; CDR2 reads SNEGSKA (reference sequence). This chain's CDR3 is CSATDSTGYTEAFF. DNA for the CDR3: TGCAGTGCTACCGATTCCACGGGTTACACTGAAGCTTTCTTT.

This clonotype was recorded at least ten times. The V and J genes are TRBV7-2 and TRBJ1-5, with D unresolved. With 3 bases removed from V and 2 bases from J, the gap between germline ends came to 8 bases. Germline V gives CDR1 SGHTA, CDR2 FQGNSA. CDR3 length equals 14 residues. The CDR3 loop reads CASSFGDRNQPQHF. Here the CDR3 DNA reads TGTGCCAGCAGCTTCGGGGATCGCAATCAGCCCCAGCATTTT.

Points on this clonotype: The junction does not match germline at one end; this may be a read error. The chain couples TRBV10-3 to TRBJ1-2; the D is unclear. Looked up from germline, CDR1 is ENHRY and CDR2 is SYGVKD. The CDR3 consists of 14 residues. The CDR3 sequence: CAIRAATSTDGQYF. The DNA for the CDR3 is TGTGCCATCAGAGCGGCAACTAGCACAGATGGGCAGTATTTC.

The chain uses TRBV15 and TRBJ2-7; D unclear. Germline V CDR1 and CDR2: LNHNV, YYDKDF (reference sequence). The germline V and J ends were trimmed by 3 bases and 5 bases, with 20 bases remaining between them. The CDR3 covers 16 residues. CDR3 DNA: TGTGCCACCAGCAGGGGGTCTTGGGTCAGCGACCACGAGCAGTACTTC. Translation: CATSRGSWVSDHEQYF.

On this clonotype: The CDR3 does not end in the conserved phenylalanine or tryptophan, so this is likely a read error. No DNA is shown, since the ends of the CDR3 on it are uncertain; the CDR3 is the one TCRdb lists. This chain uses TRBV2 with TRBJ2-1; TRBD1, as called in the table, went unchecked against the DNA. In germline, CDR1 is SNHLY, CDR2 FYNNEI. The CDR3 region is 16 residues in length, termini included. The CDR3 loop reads CASSPTETPNAPRQCN.

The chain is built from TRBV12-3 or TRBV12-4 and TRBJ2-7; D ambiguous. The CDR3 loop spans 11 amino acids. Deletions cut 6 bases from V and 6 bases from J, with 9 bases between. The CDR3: CASRWGGEQYF. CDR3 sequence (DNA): TGTGCCAGCAGGTGGGGTGGCGAGCAGTACTTC.

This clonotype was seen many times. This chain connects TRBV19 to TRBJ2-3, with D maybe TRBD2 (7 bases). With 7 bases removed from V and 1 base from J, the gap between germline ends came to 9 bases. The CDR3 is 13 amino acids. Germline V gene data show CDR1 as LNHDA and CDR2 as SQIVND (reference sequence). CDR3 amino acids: CASNGGRTDTQYF. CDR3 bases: TGTGCCAGTAACGGGGGGCGCACAGATACGCAGTATTTT.

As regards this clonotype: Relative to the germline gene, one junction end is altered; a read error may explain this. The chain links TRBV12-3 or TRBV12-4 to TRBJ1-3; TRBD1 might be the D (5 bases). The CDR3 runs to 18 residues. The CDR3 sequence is CASSLIFRDSNSGDTIYF. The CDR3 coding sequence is TGTGCCAGCAGCCTGATATTCCGGGACTCAAACTCTGGAGACACCATATATTTT.

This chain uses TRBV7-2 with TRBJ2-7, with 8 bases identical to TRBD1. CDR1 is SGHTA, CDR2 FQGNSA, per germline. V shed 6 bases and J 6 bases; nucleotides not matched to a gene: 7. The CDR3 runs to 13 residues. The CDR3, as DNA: TGTGCCAGCAGTCAAGGGACAGGCTGCGAGCAGTACGTC. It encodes CASSQGTGCEQYV.

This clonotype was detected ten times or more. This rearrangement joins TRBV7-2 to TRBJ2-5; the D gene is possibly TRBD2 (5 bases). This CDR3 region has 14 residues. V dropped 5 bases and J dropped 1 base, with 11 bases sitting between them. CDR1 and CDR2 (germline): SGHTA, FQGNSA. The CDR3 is CASSPPGIQETQYF. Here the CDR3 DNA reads TGTGCCAGCAGCCCTCCGGGGATCCAAGAGACCCAGTACTTC.

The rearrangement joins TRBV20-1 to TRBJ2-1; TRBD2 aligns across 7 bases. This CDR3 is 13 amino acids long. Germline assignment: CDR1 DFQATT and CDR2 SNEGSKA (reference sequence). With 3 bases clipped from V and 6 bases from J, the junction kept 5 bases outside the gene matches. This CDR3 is CSASVLAANEQFF. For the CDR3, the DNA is TGCAGTGCTAGCGTTCTAGCGGCCAATGAGCAGTTCTTC.

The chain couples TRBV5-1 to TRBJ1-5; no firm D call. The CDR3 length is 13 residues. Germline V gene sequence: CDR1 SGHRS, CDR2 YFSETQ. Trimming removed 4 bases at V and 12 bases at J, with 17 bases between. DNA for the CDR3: TGCGCCAGCAGCCTCGCCCGGATCGGGGACCAGCATTTT. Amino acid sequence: CASSLARIGDQHF. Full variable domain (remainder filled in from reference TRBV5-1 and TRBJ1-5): KAGVTQTPRYLIKTRGQQVTLSCSPISGHRSVSWYQQTPGQGLQFLFEYFSETQRNKGNFPGRFSGRQFSNSRSEMNVSTLELGDSALYLCASSLARIGDQHFGDGTRLSIL.

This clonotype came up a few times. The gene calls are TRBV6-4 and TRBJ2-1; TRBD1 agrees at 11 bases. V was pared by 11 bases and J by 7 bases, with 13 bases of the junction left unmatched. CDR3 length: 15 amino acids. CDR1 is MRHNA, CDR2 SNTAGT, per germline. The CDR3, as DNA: TGTGCCCCGGGAAACCGGGACAGGGGGTTTAATGAGCAGTTCTTC. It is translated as CAPGNRDRGFNEQFF.

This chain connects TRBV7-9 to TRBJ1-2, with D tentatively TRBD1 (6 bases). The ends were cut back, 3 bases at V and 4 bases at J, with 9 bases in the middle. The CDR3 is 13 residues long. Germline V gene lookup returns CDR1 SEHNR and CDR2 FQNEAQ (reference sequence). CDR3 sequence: CASSFTGLYGYTF. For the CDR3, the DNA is TGTGCCAGCAGCTTTACAGGGCTCTATGGCTACACCTTC.

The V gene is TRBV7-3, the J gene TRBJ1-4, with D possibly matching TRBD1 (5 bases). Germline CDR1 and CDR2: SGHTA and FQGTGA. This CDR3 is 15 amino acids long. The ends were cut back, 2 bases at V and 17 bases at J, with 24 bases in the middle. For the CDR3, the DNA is TGTGCCAGCAGCTTAGGCGCTAGCGGGGCTCTCGGAGATTTTTTT. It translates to CASSLGASGALGDFF.

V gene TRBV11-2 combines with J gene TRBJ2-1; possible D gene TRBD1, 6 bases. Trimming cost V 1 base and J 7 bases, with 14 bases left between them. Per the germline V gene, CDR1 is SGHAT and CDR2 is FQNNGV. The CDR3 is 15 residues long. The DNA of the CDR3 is TGTGCCAGCAGCTTAGGACCAGGGGCTATTAATGAGCAGTTCTTC. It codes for CASSLGPGAINEQFF.

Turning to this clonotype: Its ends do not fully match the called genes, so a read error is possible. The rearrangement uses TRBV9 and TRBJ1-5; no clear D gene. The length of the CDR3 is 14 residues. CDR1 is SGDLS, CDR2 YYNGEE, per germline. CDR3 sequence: CASSVHRDNQPQHF. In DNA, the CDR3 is TGTGCCAGTAGCGTACACCGCGACAATCAGCCCCAGCATTTT. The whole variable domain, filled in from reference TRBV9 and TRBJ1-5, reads DSGVTQTPKHLITATGQRVTLRCSPRSGDLSVYWYQQSLDQGLQFLIQYYNGEERAKGNILERFSAQQFPDLHSELNLSSLELGDSALYFCASSVHRDNQPQHFGDGTRLSIL.

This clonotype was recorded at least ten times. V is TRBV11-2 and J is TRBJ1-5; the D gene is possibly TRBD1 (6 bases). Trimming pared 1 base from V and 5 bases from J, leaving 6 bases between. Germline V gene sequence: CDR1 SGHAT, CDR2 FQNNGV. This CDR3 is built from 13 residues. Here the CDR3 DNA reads TGTGCCAGCAGCTTAGGGACAGATCAGCCCCAGCATTTT. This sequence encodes CASSLGTDQPQHF. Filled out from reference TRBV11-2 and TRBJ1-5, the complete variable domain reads EAGVAQSPRYKIIEKRQSVAFWCNPISGHATLYWYQQILGQGPKLLIQFQNNGVVDDSQLPKDRFSAERLKGVDSTLKIQPAKLEDSAVYLCASSLGTDQPQHFGDGTRLSIL.

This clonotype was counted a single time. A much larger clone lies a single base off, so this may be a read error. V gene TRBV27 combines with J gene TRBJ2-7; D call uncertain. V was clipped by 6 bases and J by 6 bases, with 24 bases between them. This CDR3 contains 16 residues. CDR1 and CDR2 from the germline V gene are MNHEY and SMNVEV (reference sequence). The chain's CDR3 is CASSRPTDRVTSEQYF. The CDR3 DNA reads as TGTGCCAGCAGCCGCCCTACAGACCGGGTGACGAGCGAGCAGTACTTC.